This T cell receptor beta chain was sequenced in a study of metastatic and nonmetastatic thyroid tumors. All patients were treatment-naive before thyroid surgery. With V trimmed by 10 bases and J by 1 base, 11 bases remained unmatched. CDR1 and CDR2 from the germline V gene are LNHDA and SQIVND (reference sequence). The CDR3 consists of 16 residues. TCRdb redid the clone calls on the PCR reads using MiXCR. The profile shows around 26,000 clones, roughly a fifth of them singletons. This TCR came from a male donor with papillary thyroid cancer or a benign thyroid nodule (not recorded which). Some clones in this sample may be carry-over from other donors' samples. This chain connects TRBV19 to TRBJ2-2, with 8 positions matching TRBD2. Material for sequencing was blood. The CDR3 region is CATLSGTRRNTGELFF. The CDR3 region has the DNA TGTGCCACCCTTAGCGGGACAAGACGGAACACCGGGGAGCTGTTTTTT.